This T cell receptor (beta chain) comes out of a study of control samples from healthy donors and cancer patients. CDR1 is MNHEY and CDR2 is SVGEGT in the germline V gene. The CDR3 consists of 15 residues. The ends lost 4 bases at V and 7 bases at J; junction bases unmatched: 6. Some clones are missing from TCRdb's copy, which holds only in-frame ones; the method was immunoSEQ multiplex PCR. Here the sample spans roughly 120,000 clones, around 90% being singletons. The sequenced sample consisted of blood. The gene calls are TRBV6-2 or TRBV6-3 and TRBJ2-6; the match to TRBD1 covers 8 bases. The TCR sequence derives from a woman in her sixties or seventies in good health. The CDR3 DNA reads TGTGCCAGCAGTTCTATGGACAGGGCCGCCAACGTCCTGACTTTC. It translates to CASSSMDRAANVLTF.